This T cell receptor beta chain is from a study of shared clonotypes between healthy human individuals. At the level of the study: Ranging from 18 to 49 in age, donors were a couple of women and three men. Researchers assigned three CD4 naive, three CD4 memory, two CD8 naive and one CD8 memory plate to each donor.

Trimming removed 8 bases at V and 3 bases at J, with 5 bases between. Germline loops: CDR1 SNHLY, CDR2 FYNNEI. CDR3 length: 11 amino acids. Each subset's genomic DNA was shared equally among a number of immunoSEQ plates. Some clones are missing from TCRdb's copy, which holds only in-frame ones; the method was immunoSEQ multiplex PCR. The sample yields over 950,000 clones, around three quarters seen once. On this clone: Its antigen is as yet unknown. Additional DNA sequences in this sample encode the identical CDR3.

Overall study findings and caveats: Estimated richness values were generally larger in naive subsets than in memory subsets.

This clonotype was obtained from a man in his late teens or twenties in good health. Some clones in this sample may be carry-over from other donors' samples. The sequenced sample consisted of memory CD4+ T cells from PBMCs. The subset was: CD45RA-negative fraction. This chain uses TRBV2 with TRBJ2-1; D is ambiguous. The CDR3 reads CASSSYNEQFF. The CDR3 coding sequence is TGTGCCAGCTCAAGCTACAATGAGCAGTTCTTC.